This entry concerns a single T cell receptor (beta chain). This entry is derived from a study of blood T cell repertoires in COVID-19. The data were produced by immunoSEQ multiplex PCR, yet TCRdb's version contains in-frame clones alone and is incomplete. The repertoire holds 220,000 or so clones, with about nine tenths as singletons. Germline V gene lookup returns CDR1 KGHSY and CDR2 FQNENV. The CDR3 contains 17 residues. With V trimmed by 0 bases and J by 6 bases, 10 bases remained unmatched. Source material: peripheral blood. The sequence was collected from a man aged 60 to 75 who had recovered from COVID-19. This chain joins TRBV16 and TRBJ1-5, with 8 positions matching TRBD1. The DNA for the CDR3 is TGTGCCAGCAGCCAATCGATTGCGCAGGGGGCTCGTCAGCCCCAGCATTTT. Translated: CASSQSIAQGARQPQHF.